The 20 T cell receptor beta chains reported below all come from one sample, sequenced in a study of shared clonotypes between healthy human individuals. Clones were read by immunoSEQ multiplex PCR, and TCRdb kept only the in-frame ones, dropping some. The data hold 500,000 to 700,000 clones, with about 95% observed a single time. It was CD45RO-negative cells, positively selected for CCR7, that made up naive CD8 cells, with terminally differentiated effector memory CD45RA+ cells excluded. The sample consisted of naive CD8+ T cells sorted from blood. These receptors were collected from a woman in her 30s in good health.

This chain uses TRBV7-9 with TRBJ2-7, with unresolved D. Trimming pared 4 bases from V and 2 bases from J, leaving 12 bases between. The germline gives CDR1 SEHNR, CDR2 FQNEAQ (reference sequence). This CDR3 has 14 amino acids. The CDR3 nucleotides read TGTGCCAGCAGCTACGGCAGAATTACCTACGAGCAGTACTTC. This gives the protein CASSYGRITYEQYF.

The chain is built from TRBV5-6 and TRBJ2-1, with no clear D. Per the germline V gene, CDR1 is SGHDT and CDR2 is YYEEEE. CDR3 length: 13 amino acids. Trimming left V 0 bases short and J 5 bases short, with 6 bases between. The CDR3 sequence is CASSLASNNEQFF. CDR3 bases: TGTGCCAGCAGCTTGGCCAGTAACAATGAGCAGTTCTTC.

The V gene is TRBV27, the J gene TRBJ1-5; possibly TRBD1 for D (5 bases). CDR3 length: 14 amino acids. The V gene lost 5 bases and the J gene lost 7 bases, with 15 bases spanning the gap. CDR1 MNHEY and CDR2 SMNVEV come from the germline V gene (reference sequence). This CDR3 reads CASSEGQGPQPQHF. Written as DNA, the CDR3 is TGTGCCAGCAGTGAGGGGCAGGGTCCCCAGCCCCAGCATTTT.

The chain carries TRBV4-2 and TRBJ1-1, with no clear D. V lost 3 bases and J lost 2, with 10 bases in between. This CDR3 contains 14 residues. Germline V gene sequence: CDR1 LGHNA, CDR2 YNFKEQ. The CDR3 nucleotides read TGTGCCAGCAGCCATTTTCTGGGCAACACTGAAGCTTTCTTT. Translating it yields CASSHFLGNTEAFF.

The V call is TRBV27, the J call TRBJ2-3; D unclear. CDR3 size: 15 residues. V was cut by 2 bases and J by 1 base, with 10 bases left in between. Germline CDR1 reads MNHEY; CDR2 reads SMNVEV (reference sequence). CDR3 amino acids: CASSLTPLGTDTQYF. CDR3 DNA: TGTGCCAGCAGTTTAACCCCTCTAGGCACAGATACGCAGTATTTT.

J is TRBJ1-1 and V is TRBV13; no clear D gene. The length of the CDR3 is 13 residues. The germline V and J ends were trimmed by 0 bases and 5 bases, with 7 bases remaining between them. In germline, CDR1 is PRHDT, CDR2 FYEKMQ (reference sequence). CDR3 sequence reads: CASSLGLGTEAFF. The CDR3 DNA reads TGTGCCAGCAGCTTAGGTTTAGGGACTGAAGCTTTCTTT.

This chain uses TRBV9 with TRBJ2-7, with 14 bases identical to TRBD2. The CDR3 sequence is 16 residues long. Germline V gives CDR1 SGDLS, CDR2 YYNGEE. Unmatched junction bases numbered 7, after V lost 0 bases and J lost 8 bases. The CDR3 loop reads CASSVEPGLAGVKQYF. The CDR3 DNA follows: TGTGCCAGCAGCGTAGAGCCGGGACTAGCGGGAGTCAAGCAGTACTTC.

The chain carries TRBV13 and TRBJ2-3; no definite D call. V lost 4 bases and J 5 bases, leaving 13 bases between the germline ends. Germline V gene sequence: CDR1 PRHDT, CDR2 FYEKMQ (reference sequence). This CDR3 comprises 14 residues. CDR3: CASSSLFEGDTQYF. In DNA form, the CDR3 reads TGTGCCAGCAGCTCCCTTTTCGAAGGAGATACGCAGTATTTT.

The CDR3 spells CASSLARQTPNTGELFF. Written as DNA, the CDR3 is TGTGCCAGCAGCTTAGCGCGACAGACGCCGAACACCGGGGAGCTGTTTTTT. The rearrangement uses TRBV7-9 and TRBJ2-2; tentatively, D is TRBD1 (5 bases). Between the trimmed V and J ends, which lost 0 bases and 0 bases, there was a span of 11 bases. This CDR3 contains 17 residues. CDR1 and CDR2 (germline): SEHNR, FQNEAQ (reference sequence).

To note about this clone: This sample also contains other DNA sequences that code for the same CDR3. The chain couples TRBV11-2 to TRBJ1-2; maybe TRBD1 (6 bases). Germline V gene lookup returns CDR1 SGHAT and CDR2 FQNNGV. V was clipped by 2 bases and J by 8 bases, with 9 bases between them. The CDR3 consists of 12 residues. The CDR3 here is CASSLPGGGYTF. Here the CDR3 DNA reads TGTGCCAGCAGCTTACCCGGGGGCGGCTACACCTTC.

The V and J genes are TRBV28 and TRBJ1-4; 11 bases are a match to TRBD1. The trim removed 6 bases at V and 3 bases at J, leaving 6 bases unmatched. Per the germline V gene, CDR1 is MDHEN and CDR2 is SYDVKM. The CDR3 is made up of 16 amino acids. CDR3 in amino acids: CASSPGQGGANEKLFF. The DNA of the CDR3 is TGTGCCAGCAGCCCGGGACAGGGGGGAGCTAATGAAAAACTGTTTTTT.

The chain employs TRBV2 and TRBJ2-7; the D is unclear. V lost 6 bases and J lost 4, with 7 bases in between. The germline CDR1 and CDR2 sequences are SNHLY and FYNNEI. This CDR3 has 11 amino acids. CDR3 coding DNA: TGTGCCAGCAGGGCCCGATACGAGCAGTACTTC. Its protein product is CASRARYEQYF.

This chain uses TRBV27 with TRBJ2-5, with D maybe TRBD2 (5 bases). The J call may be wrong; the DNA end is better matched by TRBJ2-7. CDR3 size: 14 residues. Germline assignment: CDR1 MNHEY and CDR2 SMNVEV (reference sequence). In nucleotides, the CDR3 is TGTGCCAGCAGTTTCAGGCGGGCCTCCTACGAGCAGTACTTC. Protein product: CASSFRRASYEQYF.

The chain uses TRBV28 and TRBJ2-3; 8 bases map to TRBD1. V lost 1 base, J lost 1 base, and 10 bases stayed unmatched. The length of the CDR3 is 18 residues. In germline, CDR1 is MDHEN, CDR2 SYDVKM. The CDR3 protein is CASSLLAGGSVGTDTQYF. CDR3 nucleotides: TGTGCCAGCAGTTTATTGGCAGGGGGCTCCGTGGGCACAGATACGCAGTATTTT.

The sample holds one count of this clone. This sequence joins TRBV5-4 and TRBJ1-4; 9 nucleotides agree with TRBD1. This CDR3 is built from 14 residues. With V trimmed by 2 bases and J by 7 bases, 3 bases remained unmatched. The germline V gene has CDR1 SGHNT and CDR2 YYREEE (reference sequence). Here the CDR3 DNA reads TGTGCCAGCAGCTTTACAGGGGGCAGTGAAAAACTGTTTTTT. This sequence encodes CASSFTGGSEKLFF.

V usage is TRBV29-1 and J usage is TRBJ2-1; D is unclear. The CDR3 runs 15 residues. V was cut by 3 bases and J by 7 bases, with 19 bases left in between. Germline lookup yields CDR1 SQVTM and CDR2 ANQGSEA. The CDR3 is CSVEEPLPARNEQFF. The CDR3 DNA follows: TGCAGCGTTGAGGAACCTTTACCCGCCAGGAATGAGCAGTTCTTC.

The gene calls are TRBV9 and TRBJ1-2, with 9 bases matching TRBD1. CDR1 SGDLS and CDR2 YYNGEE come from the germline V gene. The CDR3 has 16 amino acids. The ends lost 0 bases at V and 8 bases at J; junction bases unmatched: 11. The CDR3 here is CASSVGSWGQGSGYTF. As DNA, the CDR3 is TGTGCCAGCAGCGTAGGTTCTTGGGGACAGGGAAGCGGCTACACCTTC.

CDR3 nucleotide sequence: TGCGCCAGCAGCCAGACAGCGGGCCCAGAATCACCGGAGCAGTACTTC. Its translation: CASSQTAGPESPEQYF. The rearrangement uses TRBV4-1 and TRBJ2-7, with TRBD2 as a possible D gene (6 bases). Trimming took off 3 bases at V and 7 bases at J, with 22 bases between the two ends. The CDR3 sequence is 16 residues long. In germline, CDR1 is MGHRA, CDR2 YSYEKL.

In its sample, this clone was seen once. The chain recombines TRBV11-2 with TRBJ2-1; the D gene is possibly TRBD1 (6 bases). Germline lookup yields CDR1 SGHAT and CDR2 FQNNGV. Trimming left V 7 bases short and J 5 bases short, with 18 bases between. This CDR3 comprises 15 residues. Here the CDR3 DNA reads TGTGCCAGCATAGATTGGGGACACGGACACAATGAGCAGTTCTTC. This sequence encodes CASIDWGHGHNEQFF.

V is TRBV2 and J is TRBJ1-5; no clear D gene. V was clipped by 3 bases and J by 6 bases, with 12 bases between them. From germline, CDR1 is SNHLY and CDR2 FYNNEI. The CDR3 spans 14 residues. CDR3 nucleotides: TGTGCCAGCAGTGAGGGCGGGCTTGGTCAGCCCCAGCATTTT. This translates into CASSEGGLGQPQHF. Drawing the rest from reference TRBV2 and TRBJ1-5, the complete variable domain is EPEVTQTPSHQVTQMGQEVILRCVPISNHLYFYWYRQILGQKVEFLVSFYNNEISEKSEIFDDQFSVERPDGSNFTLKIRSTKLEDSAMYFCASSEGGLGQPQHFGDGTRLSIL.